This TCR beta chain was recovered during a study of CD8 T cells in Susac syndrome. Reverse transcription of 0.5 to 1 ug RNA was performed with random hexamers. A single record per CDR3 protein comes from TCRdb applying MiXCR to the immunoSEQ multiplex PCR reads. This sample has 140,000 or so distinct CDR3 sequences, with 85% to 95% found just once. V gave up 5 bases and J gave up 2 bases; unmatched junction bases: 3. The length of the CDR3 is 14 residues. The V gene's germline CDR1 is LGHNT and CDR2 FRNRAP. The sequence was obtained from a human donor with multiple sclerosis. The sequenced sample consisted of CD4+ T cells from PBMCs. The chain has TRBV12-5 and TRBJ1-2; 9 bases match TRBD1. The chain's CDR3 is CASGPGTGNYGYTF. CDR3 DNA sequence: TGTGCTAGTGGTCCGGGGACAGGGAACTATGGCTACACCTTC.